Sequencing of this TCR beta chain was carried out in a study of OX40 agonist ivuxolimab in advanced cancers. The overall study: Prior anti-PD-1, anti-PD-L1 or anti-CTLA-4 therapy was allowed; less than 45% had some. General study points: Still undetermined is the antigen specificity of the expanded peripheral T cells. Both blood CD4+ and CD8+ T cells showed clonal growth by week 6 at 0.1 to 3.0 mg/kg.

Here immunoSEQ multiplex PCR was the method, and the copy in TCRdb shows in-frame clones only, minus some. Of 35,000 to 40,000 clones in the sample, roughly 90% were seen once. A note on this clone: What it recognizes is unknown.

The CDR3 loop spans 16 amino acids. The V end was cut by 6 bases, the J end by 2 bases, with 20 bases between. CDR1 is SGHDT, CDR2 YYEEEE, per germline. This receptor was obtained from an adult with an advanced solid tumor such as melanoma, head and neck, liver or kidney cancer. This sample comprised CD4+ or CD8+ T cells sorted from blood, obtained in a trial of the OX40 agonist ivuxolimab. The chain uses TRBV5-6 and TRBJ1-2, with TRBD1 as a possible D gene (5 bases). CDR3 sequence reads: CASTSLGRGPNYGYTF. DNA of the CDR3: TGTGCCAGCACCTCTCTTGGGCGGGGACCCAACTATGGCTACACCTTC.